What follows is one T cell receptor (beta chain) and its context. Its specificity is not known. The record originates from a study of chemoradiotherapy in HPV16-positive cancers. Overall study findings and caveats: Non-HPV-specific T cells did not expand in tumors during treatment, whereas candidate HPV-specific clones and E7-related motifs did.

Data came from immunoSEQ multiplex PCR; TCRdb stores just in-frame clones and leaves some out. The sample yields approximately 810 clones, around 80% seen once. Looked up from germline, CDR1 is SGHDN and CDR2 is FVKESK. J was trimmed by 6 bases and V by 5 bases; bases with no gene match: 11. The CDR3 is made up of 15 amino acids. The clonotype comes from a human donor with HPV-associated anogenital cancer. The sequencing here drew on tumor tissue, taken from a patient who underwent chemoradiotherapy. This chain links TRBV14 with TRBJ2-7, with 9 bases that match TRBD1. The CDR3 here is CASSLSDRGLSEQYF. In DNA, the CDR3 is TGTGCCAGCAGCTTGAGCGACAGGGGGTTGTCCGAGCAGTACTTC.